This is a list of T cell receptor beta chains from one sample in a study of T cell responses to AZD1222 COVID-19 vaccine. Assay: immunoSEQ multiplex PCR; the TCRdb copy retains only in-frame clones and omits some. Here the sample spans around 150,000 clones, 70% to 90% being singletons. The material was peripheral blood, obtained on day 0 of AZD1222 vaccination. These receptors were taken from an adult in good health. Each CDR3 is given with its conserved first and last residue. D genes are given only for firm matches. A row's size may be missing; if present it is once, few, many or a size class.

V gene	clone size	D gene	J gene	CDR3 DNA	CDR3 protein
TRBV7-9	few	-	TRBJ1-5	TGTGCCAGCAGCTTATATAAGGGCGCGGGGGTTAGCAATCAGCCCCAGCATTTT	CASSLYKGAGVSNQPQHF
TRBV19	-	-	TRBJ1-2	TGTGCCAGTAGCCCATCCTGGGGCTATGGCTACACCTTC	CASSPSWGYGYTF
TRBV7-2	-	-	TRBJ1-1	TGTGCCAGCAGCTTATCCATGGGGACTGAAGCTTTCTTT	CASSLSMGTEAFF
TRBV20-1	-	-	TRBJ1-3	TGCAGTGCTAGTTTGCGCCAGTCTGCTGGAAACACCATATATTTT	CSASLRQSAGNTIYF
TRBV15	-	-	TRBJ2-7	TGTGCCACCAGCGAAGACAGAACCTACGAGCAGTACTTC	CATSEDRTYEQYF
TRBV7-9	once	-	TRBJ2-5	TGTGCCAGCAGCTTAGCCCAGGCAAGAGAGACCCAGTACTTC	CASSLAQARETQYF
TRBV30	-	-	TRBJ1-1	TGTGCCTGGAGCCGGGGGGCGCTCACTGAAGCTTTCTTT	CAWSRGALTEAFF
TRBV7-2	once	TRBD1	TRBJ2-3	TGTGCCAGCAGCCCTCCAGGGGGCCCGACAGATACGCAGTATTTT	CASSPPGGPTDTQYF
TRBV20-1	-	TRBD1	TRBJ1-4	TGCAGTGCCGGAGAAGTTACAGGGGACGGATTT	CSAGEVTGDGF
TRBV11-2	-	TRBD1	TRBJ2-5	TGTGCCAGCAGTCCACGGACAGGGGGCGCGGAGACCCAGTACTTC	CASSPRTGGAETQYF
TRBV6-6	-	-	TRBJ1-1	TGTGCCAGCAGTTTAACGAGGGTTGGTAACACTGAAGCTTTCTTT	CASSLTRVGNTEAFF
TRBV30	-	TRBD2	TRBJ2-7	TGTGCCTGGAGAACTAGCGGGGGAAGCTCCTACGAGCAGTACTTC	CAWRTSGGSSYEQYF
TRBV18	-	-	TRBJ1-3	TGTGCCAGCTCCACAGGGAGGGCTGGAAACACCATATATTTT	CASSTGRAGNTIYF
TRBV11-2	-	TRBD1	TRBJ2-2	TGTGCCAGCAGCTCCTTGGGACAGGGAGGCACCGGGGAGCTGTTTTTT	CASSSLGQGGTGELFF
TRBV27	-	TRBD1	TRBJ1-1	TGTGCCAGCAGTTTTCATGGGACCGGGACAGGGGTAGGAGGGAACACTGAAGCTTTCTTT	CASSFHGTGTGVGGNTEAFF
TRBV6-6	-	-	TRBJ2-7	TGTGCCAGCAGCGACAACTCCTACGAGCAGTACTTC	CASSDNSYEQYF
TRBV4-1	-	-	TRBJ1-1	TGCGCCAGCAGCCAAGATGCACTTGAAGCTTTCTTT	CASSQDALEAFF
TRBV7-8	-	TRBD1	TRBJ1-5	TGTGCCAGCAGCTCAGCGGGGGATCCAGGGACAGGGTGGCTACGGTGGCATCAGCCCCAGCATTTT	CASSSAGDPGTGWLRWHQPQHF
TRBV18	-	-	TRBJ1-2	TGTGCCAGCTCACCACCCGGTACGGGGAACTATGGCTACACCTTC	CASSPPGTGNYGYTF
TRBV10-2	-	TRBD1	TRBJ1-2	TGCGCCAGCAGTGAGTCGGGGCTCAGGGGGGACCTATACTATGGCTACACCTTC	CASSESGLRGDLYYGYTF
TRBV7-2	-	TRBD1	TRBJ1-1	TGTGCCAGCAGCACCGGACAGGGGATGTACACTGAAGCTTTCTTT	CASSTGQGMYTEAFF
TRBV28	once	-	TRBJ1-5	TGTGCCAGCCAGGGAGTCAGGTCTCAGCCCCAGCATTTT	CASQGVRSQPQHF
TRBV2	-	-	TRBJ2-7	TGTGCCAGCAGGGGGGCTGGCAAGTACTTC	CASRGAGKYF
TRBV6-4	-	-	TRBJ2-2	TGTGCCAGCAGTGCCCCGGGGAGCACCGGGGAGCTGTTTTTT	CASSAPGSTGELFF
TRBV28	-	-	TRBJ1-5	TGTGCCAGCAGTTTGACCGGGGGTAATCAGCCCCAGCATTTT	CASSLTGGNQPQHF